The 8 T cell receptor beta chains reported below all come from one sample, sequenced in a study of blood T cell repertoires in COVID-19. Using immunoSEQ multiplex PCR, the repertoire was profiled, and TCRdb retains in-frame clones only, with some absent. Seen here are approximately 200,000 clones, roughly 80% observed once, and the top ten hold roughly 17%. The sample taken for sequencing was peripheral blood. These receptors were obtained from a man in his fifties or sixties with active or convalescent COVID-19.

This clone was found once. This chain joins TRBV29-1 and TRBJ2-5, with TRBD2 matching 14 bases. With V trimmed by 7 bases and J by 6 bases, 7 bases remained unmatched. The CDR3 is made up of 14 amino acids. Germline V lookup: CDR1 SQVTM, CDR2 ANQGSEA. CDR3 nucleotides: TGCAGCGAACGACTAGCGGGAGGGCCCAAGACCCAGTACTTC. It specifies CSERLAGGPKTQYF.

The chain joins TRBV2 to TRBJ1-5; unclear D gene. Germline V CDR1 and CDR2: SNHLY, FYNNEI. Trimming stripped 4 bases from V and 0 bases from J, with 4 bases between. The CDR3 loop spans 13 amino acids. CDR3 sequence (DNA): TGTGCCAGCAGTGGCTATAGCAATCAGCCCCAGCATTTT. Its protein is CASSGYSNQPQHF.

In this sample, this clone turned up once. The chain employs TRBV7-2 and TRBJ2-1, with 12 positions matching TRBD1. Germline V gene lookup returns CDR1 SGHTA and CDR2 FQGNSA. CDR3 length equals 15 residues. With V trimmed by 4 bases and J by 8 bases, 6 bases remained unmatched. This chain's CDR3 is CASSSGTGGWYEQFF. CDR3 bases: TGTGCCAGCAGCTCCGGGACAGGGGGCTGGTATGAGCAGTTCTTC.

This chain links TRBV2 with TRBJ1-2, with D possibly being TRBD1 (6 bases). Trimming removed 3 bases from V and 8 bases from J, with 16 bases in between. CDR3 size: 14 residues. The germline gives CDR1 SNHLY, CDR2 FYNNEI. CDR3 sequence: CASSDDGYRDGYTF. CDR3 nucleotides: TGTGCCAGCAGTGACGATGGCTACAGGGACGGCTACACCTTC.

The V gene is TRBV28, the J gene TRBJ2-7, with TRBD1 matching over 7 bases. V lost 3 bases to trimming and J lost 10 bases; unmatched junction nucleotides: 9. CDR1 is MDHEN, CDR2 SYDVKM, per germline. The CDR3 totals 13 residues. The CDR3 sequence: CASSLGTASQQYF. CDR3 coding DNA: TGTGCCAGCAGTTTGGGGACAGCCAGTCAACAGTACTTC.

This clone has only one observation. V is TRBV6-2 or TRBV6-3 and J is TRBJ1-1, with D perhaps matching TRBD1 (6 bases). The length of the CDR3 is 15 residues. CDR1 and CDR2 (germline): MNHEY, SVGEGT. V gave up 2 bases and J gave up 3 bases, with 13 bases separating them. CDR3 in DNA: TGTGCCAGCAGTTACCTGAGTCAGGGGTACACTGAAGCTTTCTTT. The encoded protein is CASSYLSQGYTEAFF.

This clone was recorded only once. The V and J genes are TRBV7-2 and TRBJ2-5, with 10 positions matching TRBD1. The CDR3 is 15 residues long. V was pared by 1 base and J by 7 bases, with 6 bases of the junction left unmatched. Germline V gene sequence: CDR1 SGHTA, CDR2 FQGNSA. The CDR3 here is CASSLGTGGSGTQYF. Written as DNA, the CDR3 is TGTGCCAGCAGCTTAGGGACAGGGGGTTCGGGGACCCAGTACTTC.

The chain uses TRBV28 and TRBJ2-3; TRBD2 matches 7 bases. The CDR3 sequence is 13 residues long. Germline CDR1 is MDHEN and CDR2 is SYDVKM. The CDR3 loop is CVTGQGGTDTQYF. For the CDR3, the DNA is TGTGTCACCGGGCAGGGAGGGACAGATACGCAGTATTTT.